This record looks at one T cell receptor beta chain sequence and its context. V was clipped by 4 bases and J by 1 base, with 14 bases between them. This CDR3 is built from 16 residues. Per the germline V gene, CDR1 is MNHNS and CDR2 is SASEGT. The data originate from a study of blood T cells in healthy people across ages. Together with a sample-barcoded 5' primer, a J-beta primer mix was included in a second PCR lasting roughly 6 to 12 cycles. TCRdb fed the 5' RACE reads into MiXCR, producing one record per CDR3 protein. In the table there are 1.5 million to 2 million distinct CDR3 sequences, about 35% of which are singletons.

The chain links TRBV6-1 to TRBJ1-5; weak D call: TRBD1 (5 bases). Sequenced input: blood. This TCR came from a woman between 25 and 40 years old in good health. CDR3 region: CASSGYTTASNQPQHF. The CDR3 DNA follows: TGTGCCAGCAGTGGATACACGACAGCGAGCAATCAGCCCCAGCATTTT.